Only a few counts were recorded for the clone carrying this TCR beta chain. The antigen remains undetermined. The data originate from a study of identical twins. Study-level results: Fewer insertions were carried by abundant cord blood beta clonotypes, but none was seen in memory repertoires.

Via MiXCR, TCRdb re-called the 5' RACE reads, giving one row per CDR3 protein. Of fewer than 250,000 distinct CDR3 sequences in the sample, 9.4% were seen once. The germline V gene has CDR1 MNHNS and CDR2 SASEGT. J gave up 6 bases and V 4 bases, and 6 bases lay outside the gene matches. The CDR3 is 14 residues long. Sequenced input: memory (CD45RO+) T cells sorted from blood. The source of this sequence is a woman younger than 35 in good health. The chain recombines TRBV6-1 with TRBJ1-1; 9 bases map to TRBD1. CDR3 in amino acids: CASSGRTGDPEAFF. CDR3 nucleotide sequence: TGTGCCAGCAGTGGACGGACAGGGGACCCTGAAGCTTTCTTT.